The sequence of this TCR beta chain was determined in a study of yellow fever vaccine responses in identical twins. In TCRdb, the RT-PCR reads were re-called with MiXCR into one record per CDR3 protein. The sample yields roughly 2,000 distinct CDR3 sequences, about 81% seen once. The CDR3 is 12 residues long. V shed 6 bases, J shed 4 bases, and the junction held 3 bases outside the gene matches. The germline gives CDR1 MDHEN, CDR2 SYDVKM. This clonotype was recorded once. Source: T cells from blood (PBMCs), unsorted or a sorted subset (not recorded which), taken before or after yellow fever vaccination (not recorded which). This TCR derives from a woman aged 18-29 years who received the yellow fever vaccine. The V gene is TRBV28, the J gene TRBJ2-7; TRBD2 agrees at 7 bases. The chain's CDR3 is CASSPGGYEQYF. The CDR3 DNA follows: TGTGCCAGCAGCCCCGGGGGGTACGAGCAGTACTTC.